These 7 T cell receptor beta chains share one sample of origin, sequenced in a study of PD-L1 blockade in urothelial cancer. Data came from immunoSEQ multiplex PCR; TCRdb stores just in-frame clones and leaves some out. The table lists about 49,000 clones, 75% to 85% of them singletons, with about 10% in the top ten. Time point defined: pretreatment peripheral blood. Source: PBMCs, taken around atezolizumab (anti-PD-L1) treatment. All receptors come from a man between 65 and 79 years old with urothelial cancer.

This clone was picked up one time. The chain uses TRBV15 and TRBJ2-1; D gene ambiguous. CDR1 LNHNV and CDR2 YYDKDF come from the germline V gene (reference sequence). This CDR3 has 15 residues. V lost 0 bases and J 2 bases, leaving 8 bases between the germline ends. The CDR3 region has the DNA TGTGCCACCAGCAGAGAGGGCACGGCCTACAATGAGCAGTTCTTC. It yields the protein CATSREGTAYNEQFF.

The rearrangement links TRBV5-6 to TRBJ2-1; the D gene is possibly TRBD2 (6 bases). V dropped 9 bases and J dropped 4 bases, with 17 bases sitting between them. The CDR3 is 14 residues long. Germline loops: CDR1 SGHDT, CDR2 YYEEEE. Here the CDR3 reads CATLSGASYNEQFF. Written as DNA, the CDR3 is TGTGCCACCCTTAGCGGAGCCTCATACAATGAGCAGTTCTTC. Combining the CDR3 with reference TRBV5-6 and TRBJ2-1 gives the whole variable domain DAGVTQSPTHLIKTRGQQVTLRCSPKSGHDTVSWYQQALGQGPQFIFQYYEEEERQRGNFPDRFSGHQFPNYSSELNVNALLLGDSALYLCATLSGASYNEQFFGPGTRLTVL.

The rearrangement links TRBV27 to TRBJ2-5, with D possibly matching TRBD2 (5 bases). Near its end, the DNA agrees better with TRBJ2-7, so the J call may be wrong. Germline assignment: CDR1 MNHEY and CDR2 SMNVEV (reference sequence). The CDR3 spans 14 residues. The CDR3 nucleotides are TGTGCCAGCGGGATTGGTGACTGGAGGAACGAGCAGTACTTC. This encodes CASGIGDWRNEQYF.

This clone appeared a single time. The genes are TRBV9 and TRBJ1-2; D ambiguous. CDR1 SGDLS and CDR2 YYNGEE come from the germline V gene. Deletions cut 2 bases from V and 3 bases from J, with 14 bases between. This CDR3 is built from 15 residues. The CDR3 loop is CASSVEPPVHYGYTF. The CDR3 DNA reads as TGTGCCAGCAGCGTCGAACCCCCGGTTCACTATGGCTACACCTTC.

The rearrangement joins TRBV5-4 to TRBJ2-2, with D maybe TRBD1 (6 bases). Trimming took 0 bases from V and 3 from J, leaving 12 bases between them. CDR3 length: 16 residues. CDR1 is SGHNT, CDR2 YYREEE, per germline (reference sequence). This CDR3 reads CASSLAGARYTGELFF. The CDR3 DNA reads as TGTGCCAGCAGCTTGGCAGGGGCTCGGTACACCGGGGAGCTGTTTTTT.

V usage is TRBV9 and J usage is TRBJ2-1; TRBD2 is a possible D gene (6 bases). CDR3 length: 13 residues. Germline V gene data show CDR1 as SGDLS and CDR2 as YYNGEE. V gave up 7 bases and J gave up 9 bases, with 17 bases separating them. The CDR3 DNA reads as TGTGCCAGCGGATCGAGGGTGGGGGGTGAGCAGTTCTTC. Translated: CASGSRVGGEQFF. The entire variable domain, with the rest obtained from reference TRBV9 and TRBJ2-1, is as follows: DSGVTQTPKHLITATGQRVTLRCSPRSGDLSVYWYQQSLDQGLQFLIQYYNGEERAKGNILERFSAQQFPDLHSELNLSSLELGDSALYFCASGSRVGGEQFFGPGTRLTVL.

This clone was counted once. The rearrangement uses TRBV28 and TRBJ2-5; 11 nucleotides align to TRBD2. The ends lost 6 bases at V and 0 bases at J; junction bases unmatched: 12. Germline values: CDR1 MDHEN, CDR2 SYDVKM. The CDR3 is made up of 18 amino acids. CDR3 protein: CASRRILAGAPYQETQYF. The CDR3 DNA reads as TGTGCCAGCAGGCGTATACTAGCGGGAGCACCATACCAAGAGACCCAGTACTTC.